This T cell receptor (beta chain) was identified during a study of cytomegalovirus exposure and HLA in healthy donors. Study in general: Earlier results showed 117 million unique TCR beta sequences derived from about 179 million T cells. Study results and limitations: A later analysis reportedly identified an Asian-associated ancestry cluster as carrying fewer N-insertions than the roughly 670-donor mean. Within a later analysis, the majority of CMV-associated TCR beta chains appeared HLA-restricted.

The PCR used 60 Vbeta and 13 Jbeta primers. Clones were read by immunoSEQ multiplex PCR, and TCRdb kept only the in-frame ones, dropping some. Of more than 95,000 clones listed, more than 15% are singletons. Details on this clone: The antigen is not known.

The sequenced material came from PBMCs. The receptor comes from a female donor in good health and CMV-seropositive.

The DNA for the CDR3 is TGCGCCAGCAGCATAGGAGTACAAGGCAAAAGGTACCAAGAGACCCAGTACTTC. Translated, it gives CASSIGVQGKRYQETQYF. V is TRBV5-1 and J is TRBJ2-5, with D unclear. V was pared by 4 bases and J by 0 bases, with 22 bases between. This CDR3 comprises 18 residues. From germline, CDR1 is SGHRS and CDR2 YFSETQ.